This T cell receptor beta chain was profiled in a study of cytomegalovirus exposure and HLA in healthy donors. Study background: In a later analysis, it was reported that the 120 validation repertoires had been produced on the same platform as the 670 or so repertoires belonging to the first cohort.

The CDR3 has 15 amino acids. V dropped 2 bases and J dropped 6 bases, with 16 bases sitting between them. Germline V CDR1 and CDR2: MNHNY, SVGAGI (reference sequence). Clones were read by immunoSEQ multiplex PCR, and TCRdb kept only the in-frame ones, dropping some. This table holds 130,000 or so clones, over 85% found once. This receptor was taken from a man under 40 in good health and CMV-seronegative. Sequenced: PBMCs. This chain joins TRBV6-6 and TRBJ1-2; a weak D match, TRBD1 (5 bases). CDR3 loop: CASSYVDSRTNGYTF. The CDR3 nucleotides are TGTGCCAGCAGTTACGTCGACAGCCGGACGAATGGCTACACCTTC.